These 23 T cell receptor beta chains came from one sample sequenced in a study of blood T cell repertoires in COVID-19. Sequenced by immunoSEQ multiplex PCR; TCRdb stores in-frame clones only, minus some. The data show 210,000 or so clones, 92% seen once. The source material was peripheral blood. These receptors originate from a man aged 30 to 45 with acute or convalescent COVID-19.

This clone was counted only a few times. The chain joins TRBV27 to TRBJ1-5; 10 nucleotides agree with TRBD1. J gave up 4 bases and V 6 bases, and 9 bases lay outside the gene matches. There are 16 residues in the CDR3. Per the germline V gene, CDR1 is MNHEY and CDR2 is SMNVEV (reference sequence). The CDR3 nucleotides read TGTGCCAGCAGACCCGGGACAGGGGCCTTTAATCAGCCCCAGCATTTT. Translated: CASRPGTGAFNQPQHF.

V usage is TRBV11-2 and J usage is TRBJ2-3; the D gene is possibly TRBD2 (7 bases). The CDR3 runs 18 residues. The V gene's germline CDR1 is SGHAT and CDR2 FQNNGV. Trimming took 1 base from V and 4 from J, leaving 21 bases between them. The CDR3 region is CASSLAGASYGRSDTQYF. The CDR3 nucleotides are TGTGCCAGCAGCTTAGCAGGGGCGAGCTACGGGAGGTCAGATACGCAGTATTTT.

This sequence joins TRBV4-1 and TRBJ2-4; 7 positions match TRBD2. J lost 0 bases, V lost 0 bases, and 2 bases had no gene match. Germline V lookup: CDR1 MGHRA, CDR2 YSYEKL. This CDR3 has 16 amino acids. CDR3 sequence: CASSQDPGGAKNIQYF. The CDR3 nucleotides are TGCGCCAGCAGCCAAGATCCGGGGGGAGCCAAAAACATTCAGTACTTC.

The chain combines TRBV27 with TRBJ2-2, with D perhaps TRBD2 (6 bases). The CDR3 has 15 amino acids. V gave up 6 bases and J gave up 4 bases, with 15 bases separating them. Per germline, CDR1 MNHEY and CDR2 SMNVEV (reference sequence). The CDR3 DNA sequence: TGTGCCAGCAGATATGGCGGGGTGGGCACCGGGGAGCTGTTTTTT. This translates into CASRYGGVGTGELFF.

This clone was recorded only once. The V call is TRBV24-1, the J call TRBJ2-3; tentatively, D is TRBD1 (6 bases). V lost 4 bases, J lost 7 bases, and 17 bases lay in between. The CDR3 consists of 15 residues. Germline V CDR1 and CDR2: KGHDR, SFDVKD. The CDR3 nucleotides are TGTGCCACCAGTGACGGGACAAACCGCCCCTATACGCAGTATTTT. This encodes CATSDGTNRPYTQYF.

The rearrangement uses TRBV7-3 and TRBJ2-7, with TRBD2 matching over 9 bases. CDR3 length: 15 residues. Germline V gene lookup returns CDR1 SGHTA and CDR2 FQGTGA. J lost 2 bases, V lost 1 base, and 3 bases had no gene match. The chain's CDR3 is CASSLMGGRAYEQYF. In nucleotides, the CDR3 is TGTGCCAGCAGCTTAATGGGCGGGAGGGCCTACGAGCAGTACTTC.

V gene TRBV29-1 combines with J gene TRBJ2-7; possibly TRBD2 for D (6 bases). The CDR3 is 14 amino acids. Germline V CDR1 and CDR2: SQVTM, ANQGSEA. V shed 7 bases and J shed 5 bases, with 21 bases lying between them. CDR3 protein: CSGGKAGGTNEQYF. CDR3 sequence (DNA): TGCAGCGGCGGTAAAGCGGGTGGAACAAACGAGCAGTACTTC.

The rearrangement uses TRBV19 and TRBJ2-3; no firm D call. V was shortened by 3 bases and J by 1 base, with 17 bases between the two germline ends. CDR3 length: 17 residues. The germline CDR1 and CDR2 sequences are LNHDA and SQIVND (reference sequence). The CDR3 region has the DNA TGTGCCAGTAGTATGGAGCCGGTGGCCTTTGGCACAGATACGCAGTATTTT. Protein product: CASSMEPVAFGTDTQYF. The whole variable domain, remainder taken from reference TRBV19 and TRBJ2-3, is DGGITQSPKYLFRKEGQNVTLSCEQNLNHDAMYWYRQDPGQGLRLIYYSQIVNDFQKGDIAEGYSVSREKKESFPLTVTSAQKNPTAFYLCASSMEPVAFGTDTQYFGPGTRLTVL.

The genes are TRBV11-2 and TRBJ1-2; the D gene is possibly TRBD1 (5 bases). This CDR3 has 13 residues. Germline CDR1 and CDR2: SGHAT and FQNNGV. The ends were cut back, 1 base at V and 5 bases at J, with 8 bases in the middle. The CDR3, as DNA: TGTGCCAGCAGCTTAGGCCAGGGATATGGCTACACCTTC. Translated, it gives CASSLGQGYGYTF. Complete variable domain (other parts from reference TRBV11-2 and TRBJ1-2): EAGVAQSPRYKIIEKRQSVAFWCNPISGHATLYWYQQILGQGPKLLIQFQNNGVVDDSQLPKDRFSAERLKGVDSTLKIQPAKLEDSAVYLCASSLGQGYGYTFGSGTRLTVV.

The gene calls are TRBV6-1 and TRBJ1-4; D unclear. V was shortened by 4 bases and J by 0 bases, with 12 bases between the two germline ends. Per the germline V gene, CDR1 is MNHNS and CDR2 is SASEGT. The CDR3 has 16 residues. The CDR3 spells CASSVTGATTNEKLFF. In DNA, the CDR3 is TGTGCCAGCAGTGTGACGGGAGCTACAACTAATGAAAAACTGTTTTTT.

V usage is TRBV28 and J usage is TRBJ2-7, with D maybe TRBD1 (5 bases). The germline V gene has CDR1 MDHEN and CDR2 SYDVKM. V was cut by 5 bases and J by 5 bases, with 16 bases left in between. The CDR3 consists of 14 residues. CDR3 nucleotides: TGTGCCAGCAGTCCCCGGTTAAGGGGCGACGAGCAGTACTTC. This encodes CASSPRLRGDEQYF.

This sequence joins TRBV19 and TRBJ2-1, with 10 bases aligning to TRBD1. The CDR3 consists of 14 residues. Germline-derived CDR1 and CDR2 are LNHDA and SQIVND (reference sequence). V shed 9 bases and J 2 bases; nucleotides not matched to a gene: 4. CDR3 in amino acids: CASRQGAAYNEQFF. CDR3 DNA sequence: TGTGCCAGCCGACAGGGGGCGGCCTACAATGAGCAGTTCTTC.

This chain joins TRBV21-1 and TRBJ2-3; the table assigns TRBD2, which was not confirmed against the DNA. TRBV21-1 is recorded as a pseudogene. The CDR3 consists of 14 residues. The DNA of the CDR3 is TGTGCCAGCAGCAAAACGAGGGCGGGGGATACGCAGTATTTT. Protein sequence: CASSKTRAGDTQYF.

The chain uses TRBV9 and TRBJ2-2; 8 nucleotides align to TRBD1. This CDR3 comprises 16 residues. Trimming cost V 3 bases and J 4 bases; bases outside gene matches: 8. Germline loops: CDR1 SGDLS, CDR2 YYNGEE. CDR3 in amino acids: CASSGGTGYSTGELFF. The CDR3 DNA is TGTGCCAGCAGCGGCGGGACAGGCTATTCCACCGGGGAGCTGTTTTTT.

CDR3 sequence reads: CASSQIRGHQETQYF. CDR3 nucleotide sequence: TGCGCCAGCAGCCAGATCAGGGGCCACCAAGAGACCCAGTACTTC. The chain is built from TRBV4-1 and TRBJ2-5, with D perhaps TRBD1 (6 bases). Germline V gene data show CDR1 as MGHRA and CDR2 as YSYEKL. Trimming left V 3 bases short and J 0 bases short, with 11 bases between. The CDR3 length is 15 residues.

This chain connects TRBV18 to TRBJ1-1; perhaps TRBD1 as D (6 bases). Germline assignment: CDR1 KGHSH and CDR2 LQKENI. CDR3 length: 14 residues. The V end lost 6 bases, the J end lost 0 bases, and 11 bases lay between the germline ends. The CDR3 DNA is TGTGCCAGCTCGGGGCAGGGGATGAACACTGAAGCTTTCTTT. Its protein is CASSGQGMNTEAFF.

The count of this clone is one. This CDR3 is CASSLAGAGGYEQYF. Written as DNA, the CDR3 is TGTGCCAGCAGCTTAGCGGGGGCGGGAGGCTACGAGCAGTACTTC. The J gene is TRBJ2-7, the V gene TRBV7-2; TRBD2 matches 8 bases. The CDR3 consists of 15 residues. The germline V gene has CDR1 SGHTA and CDR2 FQGNSA. Trimming at V came to 0 bases and at J to 3 bases, leaving 4 bases not matched to a gene. Drawing the rest from reference TRBV7-2 and TRBJ2-7, the complete variable domain is GAGVSQSPSNKVTEKGKDVELRCDPISGHTALYWYRQSLGQGLEFLIYFQGNSAPDKSGLPSDRFSAERTGGSVSTLTIQRTQQEDSAVYLCASSLAGAGGYEQYFGPGTRLTVT.

The rearrangement links TRBV5-5 to TRBJ2-6, with D perhaps matching TRBD1 (5 bases). Germline lookup yields CDR1 SGHKS and CDR2 YYEKEE (reference sequence). This CDR3 region has 16 residues. V was shortened by 4 bases and J by 4 bases, with 15 bases between the two germline ends. The CDR3 is CASSPVLGAGANVLTF. CDR3 nucleotide sequence: TGTGCCAGCAGCCCGGTACTTGGGGCCGGGGCCAACGTCCTGACTTTC.

This chain uses TRBV28 with TRBJ2-7, with D uncertain. V shed 9 bases and J shed 8 bases, with 17 bases lying between them. CDR1 and CDR2 (germline): MDHEN, SYDVKM. The CDR3 runs to 12 residues. CDR3 amino acids: CASSTNPRQQYF. CDR3 sequence (DNA): TGTGCCAGTAGCACCAACCCTCGGCAGCAGTACTTC.

The V and J genes are TRBV5-1 and TRBJ2-7; possible D gene TRBD2, 7 bases. CDR3 length equals 16 residues. Trimming removed 2 bases from V and 6 bases from J, with 21 bases in between. Germline V gene sequence: CDR1 SGHRS, CDR2 YFSETQ. This CDR3 is CASSFTGGSARSEQYF. In DNA, the CDR3 is TGCGCCAGCAGCTTCACGGGGGGCTCCGCACGTAGCGAGCAGTACTTC.

This clone was observed a single time. The chain links TRBV2 to TRBJ1-2, with TRBD1 identical over 7 bases. This CDR3 spans 15 amino acids. Germline V lookup: CDR1 SNHLY, CDR2 FYNNEI. V trimming: 6 bases; J trimming: 3 bases; junction bases outside the gene matches: 10. The CDR3 region is CASSPIGQVYYGYTF. As DNA, the CDR3 is TGTGCCAGCAGCCCGATTGGACAGGTCTACTATGGCTACACCTTC.

This clone was seen once. The chain joins TRBV28 to TRBJ2-1; no clear D. Deletions cut 8 bases from V and 1 base from J, with 6 bases between. This CDR3 contains 12 residues. The V gene's germline CDR1 is MDHEN and CDR2 SYDVKM. This chain's CDR3 is CASGGSYNEQFF. The CDR3 DNA reads TGTGCCAGCGGCGGATCCTACAATGAGCAGTTCTTC. Together with reference TRBV28 and TRBJ2-1, the CDR3 gives the full variable domain: DVKVTQSSRYLVKRTGEKVFLECVQDMDHENMFWYRQDPGLGLRLIYFSYDVKMKEKGDIPEGYSVSREKKERFSLILESASTNQTSMYLCASGGSYNEQFFGPGTRLTVL.

Here the CDR3 DNA reads TGTGCCAGCAGCTTAGATACCCAGGGTTCCTACAATGAGCAGTTCTTC. Its protein is CASSLDTQGSYNEQFF. The gene calls are TRBV11-2 and TRBJ2-1, with D possibly matching TRBD1 (5 bases). Germline CDR1 reads SGHAT; CDR2 reads FQNNGV. The CDR3 loop spans 16 amino acids. V lost 0 bases and J 1 base, leaving 10 bases between the germline ends.